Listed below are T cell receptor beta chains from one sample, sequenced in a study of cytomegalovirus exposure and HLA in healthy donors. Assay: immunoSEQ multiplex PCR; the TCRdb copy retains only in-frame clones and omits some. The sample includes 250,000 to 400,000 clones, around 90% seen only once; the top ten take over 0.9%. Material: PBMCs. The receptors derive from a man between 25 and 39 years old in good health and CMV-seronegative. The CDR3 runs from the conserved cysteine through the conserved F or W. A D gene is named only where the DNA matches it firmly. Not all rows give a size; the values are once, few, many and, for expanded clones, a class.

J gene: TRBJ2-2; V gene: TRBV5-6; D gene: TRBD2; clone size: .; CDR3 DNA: TGTGCCAGCAGCTTGGAGCTAGCGGGGGATATCGGGGAGCTGTTTTTT; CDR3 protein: CASSLELAGDIGELFF
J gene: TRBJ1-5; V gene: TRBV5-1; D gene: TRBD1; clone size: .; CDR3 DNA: TGCGCCAGCAGCCCGGGACAGGGACTTAGCAATCAGCCCCAGCATTTT; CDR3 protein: CASSPGQGLSNQPQHF
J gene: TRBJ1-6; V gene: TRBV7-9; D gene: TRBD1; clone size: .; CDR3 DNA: TGTGCCAGCAGCTCAGGGGGTTTTAGGGATAATTCACCCCTCCACTTT; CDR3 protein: CASSSGGFRDNSPLHF
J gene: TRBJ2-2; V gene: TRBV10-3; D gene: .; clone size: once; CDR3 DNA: TGTGCCATCTCTGGTGTTACGCAGGGCACCGGGGAGCTGTTTTTT; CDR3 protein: CAISGVTQGTGELFF
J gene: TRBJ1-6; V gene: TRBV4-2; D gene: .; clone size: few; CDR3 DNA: TGTGCCAGCAGGAGCGGTGGCAGCTCCTATAATTCACCCCTCCACTTT; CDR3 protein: CASRSGGSSYNSPLHF
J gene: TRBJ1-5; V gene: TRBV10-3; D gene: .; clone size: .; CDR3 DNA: TGTGCCATCAGTGATATACAGGGAGAGCAGCCCCAGCATTTT; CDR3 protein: CAISDIQGEQPQHF
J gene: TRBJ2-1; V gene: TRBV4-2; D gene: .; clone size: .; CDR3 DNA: TGTGCCAGCAGCCAAGCGGCGGACAATGAGCAGTTCTTC; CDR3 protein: CASSQAADNEQFF
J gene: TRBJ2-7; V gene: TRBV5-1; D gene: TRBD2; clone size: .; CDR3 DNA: TGCGCCAGCAGCCACACTAGCGGGGGGCCCTACGAGCAGTACTTC; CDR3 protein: CASSHTSGGPYEQYF
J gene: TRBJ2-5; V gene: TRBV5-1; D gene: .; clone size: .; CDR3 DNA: TGCGCCAGCACCCTGAGCGCGGGGGCTAACAAAGAGACCCAGTACTTC; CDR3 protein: CASTLSAGANKETQYF
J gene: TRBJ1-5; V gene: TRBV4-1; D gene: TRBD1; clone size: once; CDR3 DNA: TGCGCCAGCAGCCAAGATAGGGACAGGGAGTTATATAGCAATCAGCCCCAGCATTTT; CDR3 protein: CASSQDRDRELYSNQPQHF
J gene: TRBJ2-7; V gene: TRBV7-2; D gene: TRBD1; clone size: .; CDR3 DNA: TGTGCCAGCAGCTACCGCCGGGACAGACCCTACGAGCAGTACTTC; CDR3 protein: CASSYRRDRPYEQYF
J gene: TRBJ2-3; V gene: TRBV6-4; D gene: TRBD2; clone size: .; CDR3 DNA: TGTGCCAGCAGTGACTCGACTAGCGGGGCAGGAACAGATACGCAGTATTTT; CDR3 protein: CASSDSTSGAGTDTQYF
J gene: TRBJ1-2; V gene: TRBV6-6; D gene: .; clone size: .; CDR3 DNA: TGTGCCAGCAGTTACTCTGGCCGAGGCTATGGCTACACCTTC; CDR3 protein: CASSYSGRGYGYTF
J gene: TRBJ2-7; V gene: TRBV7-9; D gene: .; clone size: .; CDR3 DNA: TGTGCCAGCAGCCCCCCAGGAGGGACCTATGCCCTCTTC; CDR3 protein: CASSPPGGTYALF
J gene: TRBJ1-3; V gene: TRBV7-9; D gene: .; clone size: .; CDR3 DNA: TGTGCCAGCAGCTCCCGACAGGATAGATTCGAAAACTCTGGAAACACCATATATTTT; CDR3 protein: CASSSRQDRFENSGNTIYF
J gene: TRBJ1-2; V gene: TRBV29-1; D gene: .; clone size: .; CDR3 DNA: TGCAGCGTTGAAAAGGCCTGGGGGCAGAGCTATGGCTACACCTTC; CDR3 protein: CSVEKAWGQSYGYTF
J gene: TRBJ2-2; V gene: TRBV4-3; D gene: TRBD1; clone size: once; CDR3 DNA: TGCGCCAGCAGCCAGGACAGGGGGGCGGACACCGGGGAGCTGTTTTTT; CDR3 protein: CASSQDRGADTGELFF
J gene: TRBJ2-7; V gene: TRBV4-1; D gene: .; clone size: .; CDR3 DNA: TGCGCCAGCAGCCAAGAGAGAAGCTTGGTCCTGTACTTC; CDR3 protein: CASSQERSLVLYF
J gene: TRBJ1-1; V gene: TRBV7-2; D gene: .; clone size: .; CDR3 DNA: TGTGCCAGCAGCTTAAACCCAGGCTCCTATGAAGCTTTCTTT; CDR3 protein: CASSLNPGSYEAFF
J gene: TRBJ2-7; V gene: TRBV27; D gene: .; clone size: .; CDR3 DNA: TGTGCCAGCAGCCTATTTCGTATGGGGGGCGAGCAGTACTTC; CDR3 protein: CASSLFRMGGEQYF
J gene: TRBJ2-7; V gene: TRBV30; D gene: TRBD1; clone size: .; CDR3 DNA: TGTGCCTGGACCCGGGACAGGACGCCCGAGCAGTACTTC; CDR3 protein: CAWTRDRTPEQYF
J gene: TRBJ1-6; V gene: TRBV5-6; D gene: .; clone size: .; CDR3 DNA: TGTGCCAGCAGCTTTCAGGGAAGGTCCTATAATTCACCCCTCCACTTT; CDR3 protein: CASSFQGRSYNSPLHF
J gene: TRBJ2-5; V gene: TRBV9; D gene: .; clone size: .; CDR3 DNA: TGTGCCAGCAAAGCCGGCTGGGGGGACCAAGAGACCCAGTACTTC; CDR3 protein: CASKAGWGDQETQYF
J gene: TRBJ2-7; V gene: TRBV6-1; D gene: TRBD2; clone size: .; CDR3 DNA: TGTGCCAGCTGGCGTGAGCGGGGGGGGTCCTACGAGCAGTACTTC; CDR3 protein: CASWRERGGSYEQYF
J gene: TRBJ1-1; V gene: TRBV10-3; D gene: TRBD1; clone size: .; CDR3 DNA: TGTGCCATCAGCGCTAGACAGGGGAACACTGAAGCTTTCTTT; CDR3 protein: CAISARQGNTEAFF
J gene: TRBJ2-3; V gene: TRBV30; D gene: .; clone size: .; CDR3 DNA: TGTGCCTGGAGTTCCATAGCGATGTCGCAGTATTTT; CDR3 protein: CAWSSIAMSQYF
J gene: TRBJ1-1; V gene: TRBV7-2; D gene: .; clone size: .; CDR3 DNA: TGTGCCAGCAGCTTTCGCGGGGAGAACACTGAAGCTTTCTTT; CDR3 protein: CASSFRGENTEAFF
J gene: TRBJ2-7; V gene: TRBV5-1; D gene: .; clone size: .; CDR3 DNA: TGCGCCAGCAGCTGGGGGGGCGGCGGGGAAACCTACGAGCAGTACTTC; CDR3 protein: CASSWGGGGETYEQYF
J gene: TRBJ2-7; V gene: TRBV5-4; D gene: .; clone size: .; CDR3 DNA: TGTGCCAGCAGCTACCGCGGGGCAGGGCCTGCCTGGGAGCAGTACTTC; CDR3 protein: CASSYRGAGPAWEQYF
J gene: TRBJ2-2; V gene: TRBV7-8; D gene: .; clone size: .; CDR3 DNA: TGTGCCAGCAGCCCAGGTATAGAAGGCCGAATGCTCACCGGGGAGCTGTTTTTT; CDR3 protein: CASSPGIEGRMLTGELFF
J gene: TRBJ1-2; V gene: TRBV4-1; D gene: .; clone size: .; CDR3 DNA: TGCGCCAGCAGCCAAGAGATGTACGGGAACTATGGCTACACCTTC; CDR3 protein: CASSQEMYGNYGYTF
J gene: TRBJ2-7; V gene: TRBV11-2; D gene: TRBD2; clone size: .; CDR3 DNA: TGTGCCAGCAGCCCTTCCCGGACTAGCTTCTACGAGCAGTACTTC; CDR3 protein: CASSPSRTSFYEQYF
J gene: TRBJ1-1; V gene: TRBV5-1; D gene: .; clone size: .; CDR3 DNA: TGCGCCAGCAGCTTGCTCAGCGCTAAATCCGCGAACACTGAAGCTTTCTTT; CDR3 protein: CASSLLSAKSANTEAFF
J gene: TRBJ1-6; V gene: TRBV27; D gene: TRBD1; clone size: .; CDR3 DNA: TGTGCCAGCAGTACGCCTCCAGGGGGCGGTGATTCACCCCTCCACTTT; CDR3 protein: CASSTPPGGGDSPLHF
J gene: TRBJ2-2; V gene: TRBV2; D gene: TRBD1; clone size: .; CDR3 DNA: TGTGCCAGCAGTGAAATCGCGTTGGGGACAGGGGTTTTCGGGGAGCTGTTTTTT; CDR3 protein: CASSEIALGTGVFGELFF
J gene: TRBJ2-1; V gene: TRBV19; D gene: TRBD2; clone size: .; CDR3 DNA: TGTGCCAGTAGTATAGATCGCGGCGGGGGGAAGGGAATCAATGAGCAGTTCTTC; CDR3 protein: CASSIDRGGGKGINEQFF